These 12 T cell receptor beta chains were sequenced from one sample in a study of shared clonotypes between healthy human individuals. TCRdb's copy holds only in-frame clones and misses some; the assay was immunoSEQ multiplex PCR. The data contain over a million clones, around 97% of them singletons. The sample was naive CD4+ T cells sorted from blood. Subset indicated: CD45RA+ positively selected. The receptors were gathered from a man aged 30-40 years in good health.

This clone was detected only a few times. The CDR3 is CASSPTDGADQPQHF. The DNA for the CDR3 is TGTGCCAGCTCACCAACGGACGGAGCCGATCAGCCCCAGCATTTT. The chain is built from TRBV18 and TRBJ1-5; D ambiguous. V gave up 2 bases and J gave up 5 bases, with 13 bases separating them. CDR1 is KGHSH and CDR2 is LQKENI in the germline V gene. The CDR3 runs to 15 residues.

The chain has TRBV12-5 and TRBJ2-1; D may be TRBD2 (6 bases). Germline V lookup: CDR1 LGHNT, CDR2 FRNRAP. This CDR3 comprises 12 residues. V was shortened by 3 bases and J by 9 bases, with 9 bases between the two germline ends. CDR3 DNA: TGTGCTAGTGGTTTCGGGGGACGTGAGCAGTTCTTC. As protein: CASGFGGREQFF.

The chain couples TRBV7-8 to TRBJ2-6, with D maybe TRBD1 (6 bases). Trimming shortened V by 5 bases and J by 0 bases, and 17 bases separated the two germline ends. This CDR3 has 18 amino acids. In germline, CDR1 is SGHVS, CDR2 FQNEAQ. The CDR3 loop reads CASSGIPGHSSGANVLTF. The CDR3 coding sequence is TGTGCCAGCAGCGGAATTCCGGGACACTCCTCTGGGGCCAACGTCCTGACTTTC.

The chain uses TRBV7-2 and TRBJ2-3; TRBD2 aligns across 11 bases. The CDR3 is 15 residues long. J was trimmed by 5 bases and V by 1 base; bases with no gene match: 2. The V gene's germline CDR1 is SGHTA and CDR2 FQGNSA. The CDR3 sequence is CASSLGLAGGDTQYF. The CDR3 DNA sequence: TGTGCCAGCAGCTTAGGTCTAGCGGGAGGAGATACGCAGTATTTT.

The chain links TRBV7-3 to TRBJ2-1; 7 bases are shared with TRBD1. The V segment lost 4 bases and the J segment 7 bases; nucleotides outside the gene matches: 7. The CDR3 spans 14 residues. CDR1 and CDR2 (germline): SGHTA, FQGTGA. In nucleotides, the CDR3 is TGTGCCAGCAGCTCGGGGAACAGGGGAAATGAGCAGTTCTTC. Amino acid sequence: CASSSGNRGNEQFF.

This clone was recorded only once. The V gene is TRBV11-3, the J gene TRBJ2-7, with D unclear. CDR1 and CDR2 from the germline V gene are SGHNT and YENEEA. This CDR3 is 15 amino acids long. The V end lost 1 base, the J end lost 3 bases, and 13 bases lay between the germline ends. The chain's CDR3 is CASSLGFGTDYEQYF. The CDR3 coding sequence is TGTGCCAGCAGCTTAGGCTTTGGAACCGACTACGAGCAGTACTTC.

With regard to this clone: Other DNA sequences in the sample encode the same CDR3. The chain uses TRBV30 and TRBJ2-5; unclear D gene. Germline loops: CDR1 GTSNPN, CDR2 SVGIG (reference sequence). V gave up 1 base and J gave up 3 bases, with 3 bases separating them. There are 11 residues in the CDR3. The CDR3 loop reads CAWSAKETQYF. In DNA, the CDR3 is TGTGCCTGGAGTGCTAAAGAGACCCAGTACTTC.

This sequence joins TRBV18 and TRBJ1-1; D is ambiguous. The CDR3 is 16 residues long. In germline, CDR1 is KGHSH, CDR2 LQKENI. Trimming removed 3 bases at V and 1 base at J, with 15 bases between. In nucleotides, the CDR3 is TGTGCCAGCTCACCGATCCCCACTAGTTCGAACACTGAAGCTTTCTTT. Translated: CASSPIPTSSNTEAFF.

This chain uses TRBV18 with TRBJ2-5; D unclear. V shed 2 bases and J shed 1 base, with 8 bases lying between them. This CDR3 contains 14 residues. Germline V gene data show CDR1 as KGHSH and CDR2 as LQKENI. CDR3 in amino acids: CASSPSAVQETQYF. The CDR3 coding sequence is TGTGCCAGCTCACCATCGGCAGTCCAAGAGACCCAGTACTTC.

This chain joins TRBV28 and TRBJ1-2; the D is unclear. V lost 2 bases and J 0 bases, leaving 13 bases between the germline ends. The germline gives CDR1 MDHEN, CDR2 SYDVKM. This CDR3 spans 16 amino acids. CDR3 nucleotides: TGTGCCAGCAGTTTAGGGGTGGGTCCAACTAACTATGGCTACACCTTC. Its translation is CASSLGVGPTNYGYTF.

The rearrangement joins TRBV30 to TRBJ1-2; no clear D gene. The CDR3 contains 11 residues. Trimming removed 5 bases from V and 13 bases from J, with 17 bases in between. The V gene's germline CDR1 is GTSNPN and CDR2 SVGIG (reference sequence). CDR3 DNA sequence: TGTGCCTGGGGATTAGGACCGTGGGGCACCTTC. As protein: CAWGLGPWGTF.

The chain couples TRBV18 to TRBJ2-7; 13 bases fit TRBD2. Germline values: CDR1 KGHSH, CDR2 LQKENI. V lost 6 bases to trimming and J lost 6 bases; unmatched junction nucleotides: 8. This CDR3 contains 15 residues. The CDR3 region has the DNA TGTGCCAGCTCCGTAACTAGCGGGAGGGATGGCGAGCAGTACTTC. Encoded protein: CASSVTSGRDGEQYF.